This passage covers 20 T cell receptor beta chains from one sample sequenced in a study of technical replicates of blood from a few donors listed by TCRdb under 2017. Library construction relied on the immunoSEQ multiplex PCR assay. The table was pulled from immuneACCESS by TCRdb, which kept in-frame rearrangements only. Such tables lose some clones; where checked, under half of the loss comes from unresolved V genes, and the rest has no known cause. In this sample the table shows about 15,000 clones, over 75% of which occur a single time. The ten largest clonotypes hold 10% of the sample. The sample consisted of PBMCs. The receptors were sampled from a human donor in good health. Some clones in this sample may be carry-over from other donors' samples.

This chain connects TRBV6-1 to TRBJ2-7, with no clear D. CDR1 and CDR2 from the germline V gene are MNHNS and SASEGT. This CDR3 is 13 amino acids long. Trimming shortened V by 1 base and J by 6 bases, and 10 bases separated the two germline ends. CDR3 sequence (DNA): TGTGCCAGCAGTGAAGTCGGTACTACCGAGCAGTACTTC. Translation: CASSEVGTTEQYF.

V and J are TRBV30 and TRBJ1-1; 8 bases fit TRBD1. The CDR3 extends over 14 amino acids. With V trimmed by 3 bases and J by 5 bases, 8 bases remained unmatched. The germline V gene encodes CDR1 GTSNPN and CDR2 SVGIG (reference sequence). CDR3 protein: CAWRRTGNGTEAFF. CDR3 nucleotides: TGTGCCTGGAGACGGACAGGGAATGGGACTGAAGCTTTCTTT.

J is TRBJ1-3 and V is TRBV7-9; D is unclear. The length of the CDR3 is 19 residues. Trimming took off 2 bases at V and 0 bases at J, with 20 bases between the two ends. Germline CDR1 is SEHNR and CDR2 is FQNEAQ (reference sequence). CDR3 in amino acids: CASSLITPTSGRSGNTIYF. The CDR3 nucleotides are TGTGCCAGCAGCTTAATTACGCCGACAAGCGGGCGCTCTGGAAACACCATATATTTT.

The chain joins TRBV11-3 to TRBJ2-1, with TRBD2 identical over 9 bases. The V and J ends lost 5 bases and 5 bases, in that order; junction bases with no gene match: 7. The CDR3 totals 15 residues. Germline V gives CDR1 SGHNT, CDR2 YENEEA. The CDR3 DNA sequence: TGTGCCAGCAGCCCGGGGGCTAGCGGGAACAATGAGCAGTTCTTC. Translated: CASSPGASGNNEQFF.

This chain connects TRBV6-5 to TRBJ1-2; TRBD1 matches 8 bases. This CDR3 contains 13 residues. Germline CDR1 reads MNHEY; CDR2 reads SVGAGI. Trimming took 6 bases from V and 7 from J; bases not matched to a gene: 7. DNA for the CDR3: TGTGCCAGCAGCTCTGACAGGGGTGGTGGCTACACCTTC. Its protein product is CASSSDRGGGYTF.

The chain is built from TRBV4-1 and TRBJ2-2; D unclear. CDR1 and CDR2 (germline): MGHRA, YSYEKL. The CDR3 extends over 14 amino acids. The V end lost 0 bases, the J end lost 5 bases, and 7 bases lay between the germline ends. CDR3 protein: CASSQDIRTGELFF. The CDR3 region has the DNA TGCGCCAGCAGCCAAGATATCCGGACCGGGGAGCTGTTTTTT.

J is TRBJ1-5 and V is TRBV28; D not resolved. The germline CDR1 and CDR2 sequences are MDHEN and SYDVKM. V lost 5 bases and J 11 bases, leaving 13 bases between the germline ends. CDR3 length: 12 amino acids. CDR3: CASSLFRGTQHF. The CDR3 nucleotides are TGTGCCAGCAGTCTGTTCCGCGGGACCCAGCATTTT.

The chain joins TRBV6-7 to TRBJ1-5; D unresolved. TRBV6-7 is flagged as an ORF with uncertain function. The V and J ends lost 2 bases and 0 bases respectively, with 23 bases between them. The CDR3 spans 20 residues. This CDR3 reads CASSYGSPGIGALSNQPQHF. The CDR3 DNA reads as TGTGCCAGCAGTTACGGCTCCCCCGGTATAGGAGCCCTTAGCAATCAGCCCCAGCATTTT.

The rearrangement links TRBV19 to TRBJ2-7; TRBD1 matches 9 bases. Germline V lookup: CDR1 LNHDA, CDR2 SQIVND (reference sequence). CDR3 length: 14 residues. Trimming removed 1 base from V and 3 bases from J; junction bases left unmatched: 1. The CDR3 bases are TGTGCCAGTAGTATAGGGGGACAGGGCTACGAGCAGTACTTC. It codes for CASSIGGQGYEQYF.

This clone occurred once. CDR3: CASRGTVPNGYTF. The CDR3 nucleotides are TGTGCCAGCAGGGGGACAGTTCCTAATGGCTACACCTTC. This chain joins TRBV2 and TRBJ1-2; 7 nucleotides match TRBD1. V gave up 6 bases and J gave up 6 bases; unmatched junction bases: 7. Germline CDR1 SNHLY, CDR2 FYNNEI. The CDR3 loop spans 13 amino acids.

The chain employs TRBV9 and TRBJ2-3; no definite D call. Germline V lookup: CDR1 SGDLS, CDR2 YYNGEE. This CDR3 contains 11 residues. With 0 bases removed from V and 6 bases from J, the gap between germline ends came to 2 bases. The CDR3 loop reads CASSVADTQYF. DNA for the CDR3: TGTGCCAGCAGCGTAGCGGATACGCAGTATTTT.

The rearrangement uses TRBV12-5 and TRBJ1-2; D is ambiguous. Trimming stripped 1 base from V and 2 bases from J, with 5 bases between. Germline V CDR1 and CDR2: LGHNT, FRNRAP. CDR3 length equals 13 residues. The CDR3 sequence: CASGLAGNYGYTF. CDR3 sequence (DNA): TGTGCTAGTGGTTTGGCGGGAAACTATGGCTACACCTTC.

This clone was seen more than once but under ten times. CDR3 loop: CASSLVVSQETQYF. CDR3 DNA sequence: TGTGCCAGCAGCTTAGTGGTCAGCCAAGAGACCCAGTACTTC. The chain employs TRBV7-9 and TRBJ2-5; D uncertain. This CDR3 comprises 14 residues. The germline V and J ends were trimmed by 1 base and 1 base, with 7 bases remaining between them. Germline values: CDR1 SEHNR, CDR2 FQNEAQ (reference sequence).

The chain uses TRBV27 and TRBJ2-3, with D maybe TRBD1 (6 bases). Trimming took 3 bases from V and 10 from J, leaving 17 bases between them. The CDR3 is made up of 14 amino acids. The germline V gene has CDR1 MNHEY and CDR2 SMNVEV (reference sequence). CDR3 region: CASSFPASRGAQYF. CDR3 DNA sequence: TGTGCCAGCAGTTTCCCGGCCTCCAGGGGTGCGCAGTATTTT.

The gene calls are TRBV27 and TRBJ2-1; a possible D gene is TRBD2 (5 bases). Looked up from germline, CDR1 is MNHEY and CDR2 is SMNVEV (reference sequence). The V gene lost 3 bases and the J gene lost 0 bases, with 9 bases spanning the gap. The CDR3 runs to 15 residues. CDR3 in amino acids: CASSFRGSSYNEQFF. The CDR3 DNA reads as TGTGCCAGCAGTTTTAGAGGGAGCTCCTACAATGAGCAGTTCTTC.

This chain joins TRBV5-1 and TRBJ2-1; 7 nucleotides align to TRBD2. The CDR3 extends over 15 amino acids. Trimming at V came to 0 bases and at J to 5 bases, leaving 5 bases not matched to a gene. Germline-derived CDR1 and CDR2 are SGHRS and YFSETQ. This CDR3 reads CASSLAAGVDNEQFF. The DNA of the CDR3 is TGCGCCAGCAGCTTGGCGGCGGGAGTAGACAATGAGCAGTTCTTC.

The rearrangement uses TRBV5-1 and TRBJ2-7, with 8 positions matching TRBD2. V shed 4 bases, J shed 4 bases, and the junction held 10 bases outside the gene matches. This CDR3 is 15 amino acids long. Germline assignment: CDR1 SGHRS and CDR2 YFSETQ. The CDR3 bases are TGCGCCAGCAGCCCTCTAGAGCGGGAGATGTACGAGCAGTACTTC. It translates to CASSPLEREMYEQYF.

This clone was observed a few times. The chain carries TRBV19 and TRBJ2-7; the match to TRBD1 covers 7 bases. The germline V gene encodes CDR1 LNHDA and CDR2 SQIVND (reference sequence). This CDR3 is 13 amino acids long. V lost 3 bases and J lost 3; bases outside the gene matches: 2. CDR3 bases: TGTGCCAGTAGTATGGACAGGTTCTACGAGCAGTACTTC. Protein: CASSMDRFYEQYF.

The rearrangement joins TRBV19 to TRBJ1-4; perhaps TRBD1 as D (5 bases). There are 13 residues in the CDR3. Germline CDR1 and CDR2: LNHDA and SQIVND (reference sequence). Trimming removed 4 bases at V and 5 bases at J, with 8 bases between. CDR3 amino acids: CASSTGLNEKLFF. The CDR3 bases are TGTGCCAGTAGTACGGGACTCAATGAAAAACTGTTTTTT.

CDR3 sequence reads: CASSVSQRATYEQYF. The CDR3 DNA reads TGTGCCAGCAGCGTATCCCAGCGGGCGACCTACGAGCAGTACTTC. J is TRBJ2-7 and V is TRBV9; D is possibly TRBD2 (6 bases). Per germline, CDR1 SGDLS and CDR2 YYNGEE. Trimming removed 1 base from V and 2 bases from J, with 13 bases in between. The CDR3 contains 15 residues. Drawing the rest from reference TRBV9 and TRBJ2-7, the complete variable domain is DSGVTQTPKHLITATGQRVTLRCSPRSGDLSVYWYQQSLDQGLQFLIQYYNGEERAKGNILERFSAQQFPDLHSELNLSSLELGDSALYFCASSVSQRATYEQYFGPGTRLTVT.